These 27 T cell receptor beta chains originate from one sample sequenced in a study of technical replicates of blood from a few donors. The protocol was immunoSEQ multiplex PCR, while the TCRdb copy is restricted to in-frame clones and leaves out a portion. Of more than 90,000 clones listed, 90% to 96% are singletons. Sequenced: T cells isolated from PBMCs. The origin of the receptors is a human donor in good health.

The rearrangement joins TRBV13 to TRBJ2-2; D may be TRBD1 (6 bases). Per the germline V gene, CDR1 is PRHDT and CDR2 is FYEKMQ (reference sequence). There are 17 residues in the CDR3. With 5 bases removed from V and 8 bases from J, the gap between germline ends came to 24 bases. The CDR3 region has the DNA TGTGCCAGCAGCCCAAGCTTACAGGGCGCCCTAGGTGGGGAGCTGTTTTTT. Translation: CASSPSLQGALGGELFF.

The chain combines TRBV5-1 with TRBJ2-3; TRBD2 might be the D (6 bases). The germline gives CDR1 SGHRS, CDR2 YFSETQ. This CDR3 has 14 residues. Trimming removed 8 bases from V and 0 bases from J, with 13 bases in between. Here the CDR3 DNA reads TGCGCCAGTACGGGGGAAGCTAGCACAGATACGCAGTATTTT. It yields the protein CASTGEASTDTQYF.

The CDR3 sequence is CASTVGIGRTDTQYF. CDR3 sequence (DNA): TGTGCCAGCACCGTCGGGATCGGACGCACAGATACGCAGTATTTT. The chain employs TRBV6-6 and TRBJ2-3, with D tentatively TRBD2 (5 bases). Trimming pared 7 bases from V and 1 base from J, leaving 15 bases between. The CDR3 runs to 15 residues. The germline CDR1 and CDR2 sequences are MNHNY and SVGAGI (reference sequence).

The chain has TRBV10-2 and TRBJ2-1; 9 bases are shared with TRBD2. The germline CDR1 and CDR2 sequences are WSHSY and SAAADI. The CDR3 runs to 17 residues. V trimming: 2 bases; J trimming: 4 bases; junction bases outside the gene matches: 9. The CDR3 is CASSEAKMTSGYNEQFF. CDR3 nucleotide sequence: TGCGCCAGCAGTGAGGCCAAAATGACTAGCGGTTACAATGAGCAGTTCTTC.

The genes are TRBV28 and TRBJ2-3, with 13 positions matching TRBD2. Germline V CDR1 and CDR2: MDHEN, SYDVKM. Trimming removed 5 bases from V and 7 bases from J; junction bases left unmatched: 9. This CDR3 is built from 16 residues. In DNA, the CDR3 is TGTGCCAGCAGTCCTAGGACTAGCGGGAGCCAAAATACGCAGTATTTT. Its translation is CASSPRTSGSQNTQYF.

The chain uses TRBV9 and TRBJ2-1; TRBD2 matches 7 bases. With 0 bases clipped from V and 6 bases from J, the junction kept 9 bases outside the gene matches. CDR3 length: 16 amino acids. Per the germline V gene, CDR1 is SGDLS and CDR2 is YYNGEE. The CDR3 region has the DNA TGTGCCAGCAGCGTAGTGCCCGCGGGAGATTCCAATGAGCAGTTCTTC. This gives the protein CASSVVPAGDSNEQFF. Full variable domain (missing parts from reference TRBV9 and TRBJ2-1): DSGVTQTPKHLITATGQRVTLRCSPRSGDLSVYWYQQSLDQGLQFLIQYYNGEERAKGNILERFSAQQFPDLHSELNLSSLELGDSALYFCASSVVPAGDSNEQFFGPGTRLTVL.

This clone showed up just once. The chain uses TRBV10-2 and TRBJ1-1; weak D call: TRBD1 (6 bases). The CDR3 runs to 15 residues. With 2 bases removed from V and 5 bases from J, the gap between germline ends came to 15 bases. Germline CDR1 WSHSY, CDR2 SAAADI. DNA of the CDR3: TGCGCCAGCAGTGAGCCTCGGACAGTATGGACTGAAGCTTTCTTT. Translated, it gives CASSEPRTVWTEAFF.

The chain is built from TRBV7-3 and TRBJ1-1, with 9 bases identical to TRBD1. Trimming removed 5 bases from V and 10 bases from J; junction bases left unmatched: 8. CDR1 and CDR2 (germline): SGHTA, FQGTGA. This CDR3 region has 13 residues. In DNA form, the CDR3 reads TGTGCCAGCAGCCCAGGACAGGGGATGGGAGCTTTCTTT. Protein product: CASSPGQGMGAFF.

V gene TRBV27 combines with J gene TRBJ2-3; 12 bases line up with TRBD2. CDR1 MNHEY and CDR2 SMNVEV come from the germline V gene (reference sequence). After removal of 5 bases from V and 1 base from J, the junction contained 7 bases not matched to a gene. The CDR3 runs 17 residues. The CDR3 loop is CASSIRLAGVGTDTQYF. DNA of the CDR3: TGTGCCAGCAGTATCCGACTAGCGGGAGTCGGCACAGATACGCAGTATTTT.

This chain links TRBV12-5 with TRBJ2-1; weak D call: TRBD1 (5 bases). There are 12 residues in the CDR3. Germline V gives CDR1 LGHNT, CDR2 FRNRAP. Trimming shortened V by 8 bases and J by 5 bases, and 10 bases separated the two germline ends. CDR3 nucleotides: TGTGCTAGTAAAGCAGGGAACAATGAGCAGTTCTTC. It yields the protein CASKAGNNEQFF.

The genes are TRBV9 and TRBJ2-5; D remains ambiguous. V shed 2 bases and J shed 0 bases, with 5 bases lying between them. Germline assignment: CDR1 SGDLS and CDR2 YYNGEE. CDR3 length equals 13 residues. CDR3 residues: CASSVGYQETQYF. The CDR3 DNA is TGTGCCAGCAGCGTCGGGTACCAAGAGACCCAGTACTTC.

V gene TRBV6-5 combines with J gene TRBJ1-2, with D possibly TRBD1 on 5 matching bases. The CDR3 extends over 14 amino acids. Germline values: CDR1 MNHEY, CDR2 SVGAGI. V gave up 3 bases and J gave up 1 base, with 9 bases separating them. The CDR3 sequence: CASSYDSFNYGYTF. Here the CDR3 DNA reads TGTGCCAGCAGTTATGACAGCTTTAACTATGGCTACACCTTC.

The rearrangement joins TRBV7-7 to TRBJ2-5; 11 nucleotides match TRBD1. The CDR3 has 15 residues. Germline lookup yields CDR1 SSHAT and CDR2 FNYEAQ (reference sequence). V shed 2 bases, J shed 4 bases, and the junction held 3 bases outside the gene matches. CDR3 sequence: CASSLWDRGLETQYF. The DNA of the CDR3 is TGTGCCAGCAGCTTATGGGACAGGGGGTTAGAGACCCAGTACTTC.

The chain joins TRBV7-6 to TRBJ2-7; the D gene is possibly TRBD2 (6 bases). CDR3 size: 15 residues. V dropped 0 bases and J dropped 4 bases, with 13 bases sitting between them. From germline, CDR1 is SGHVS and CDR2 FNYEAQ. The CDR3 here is CASSLAEGTRYEQYF. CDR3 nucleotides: TGTGCCAGCAGCTTAGCGGAGGGGACGAGATACGAGCAGTACTTC.

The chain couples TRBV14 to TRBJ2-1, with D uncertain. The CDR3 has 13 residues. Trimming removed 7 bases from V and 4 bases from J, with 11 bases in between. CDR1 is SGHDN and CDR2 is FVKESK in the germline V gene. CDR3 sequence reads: CASMATTYNEQFF. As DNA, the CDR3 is TGTGCCAGCATGGCAACTACGTACAATGAGCAGTTCTTC.

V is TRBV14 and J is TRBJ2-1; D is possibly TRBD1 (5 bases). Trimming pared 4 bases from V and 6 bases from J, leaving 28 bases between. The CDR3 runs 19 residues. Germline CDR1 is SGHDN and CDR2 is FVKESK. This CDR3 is CASSPTVTFRVEKINEQFF. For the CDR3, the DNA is TGTGCCAGCAGCCCCACCGTTACGTTCAGGGTCGAAAAGATCAATGAGCAGTTCTTC.

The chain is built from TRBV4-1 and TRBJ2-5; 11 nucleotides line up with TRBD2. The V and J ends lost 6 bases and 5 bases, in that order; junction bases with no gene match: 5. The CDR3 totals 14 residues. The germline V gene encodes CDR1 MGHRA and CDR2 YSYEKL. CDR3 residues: CASRTSGTQETQYF. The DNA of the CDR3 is TGCGCCAGCAGGACTAGCGGGACACAGGAGACCCAGTACTTC.

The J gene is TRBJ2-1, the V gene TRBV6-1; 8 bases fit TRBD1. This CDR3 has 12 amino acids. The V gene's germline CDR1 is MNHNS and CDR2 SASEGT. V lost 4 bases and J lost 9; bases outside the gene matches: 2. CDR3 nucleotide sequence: TGTGCCAGCAGTGTTACAGGGGGTGAGCAGTTCTTC. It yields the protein CASSVTGGEQFF.

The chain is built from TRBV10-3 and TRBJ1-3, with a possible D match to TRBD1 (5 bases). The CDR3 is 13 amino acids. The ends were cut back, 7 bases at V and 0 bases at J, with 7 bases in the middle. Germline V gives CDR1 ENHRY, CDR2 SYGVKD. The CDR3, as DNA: TGTGCCATCACCCAGGGCTCTGGAAACACCATATATTTT. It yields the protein CAITQGSGNTIYF.

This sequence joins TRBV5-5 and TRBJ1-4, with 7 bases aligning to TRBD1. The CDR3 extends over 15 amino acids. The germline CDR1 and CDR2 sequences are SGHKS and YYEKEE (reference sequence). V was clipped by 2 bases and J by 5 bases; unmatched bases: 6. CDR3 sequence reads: CASSFGDRENEKLFF. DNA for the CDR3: TGTGCCAGCAGCTTCGGAGACAGGGAGAATGAAAAACTGTTTTTT.

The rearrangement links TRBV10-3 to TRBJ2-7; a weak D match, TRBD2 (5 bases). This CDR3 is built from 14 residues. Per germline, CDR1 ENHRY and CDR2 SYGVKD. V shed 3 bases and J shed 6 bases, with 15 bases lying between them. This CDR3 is CAISELGRMGEQYF. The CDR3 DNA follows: TGTGCCATCAGTGAACTAGGACGGATGGGCGAGCAGTACTTC.

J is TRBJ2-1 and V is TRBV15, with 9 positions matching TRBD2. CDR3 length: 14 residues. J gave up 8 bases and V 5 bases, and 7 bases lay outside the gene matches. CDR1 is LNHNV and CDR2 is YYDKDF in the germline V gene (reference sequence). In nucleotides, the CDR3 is TGTGCCACCAGCGGTAGCGGGAGTAGAGATGAGCAGTTCTTC. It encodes CATSGSGSRDEQFF.

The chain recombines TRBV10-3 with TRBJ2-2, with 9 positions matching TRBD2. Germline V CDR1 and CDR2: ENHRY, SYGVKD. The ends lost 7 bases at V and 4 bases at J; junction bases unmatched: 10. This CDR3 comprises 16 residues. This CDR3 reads CAINGVAGVTTGELFF. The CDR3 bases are TGTGCCATCAATGGGGTAGCGGGAGTAACCACCGGGGAGCTGTTTTTT.

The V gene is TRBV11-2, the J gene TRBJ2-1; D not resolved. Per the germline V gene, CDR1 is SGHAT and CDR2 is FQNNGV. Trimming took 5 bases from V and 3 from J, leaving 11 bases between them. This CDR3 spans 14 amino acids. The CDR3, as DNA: TGTGCCAGCAGCCCACAAATCCACTACAATGAGCAGTTCTTC. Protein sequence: CASSPQIHYNEQFF.

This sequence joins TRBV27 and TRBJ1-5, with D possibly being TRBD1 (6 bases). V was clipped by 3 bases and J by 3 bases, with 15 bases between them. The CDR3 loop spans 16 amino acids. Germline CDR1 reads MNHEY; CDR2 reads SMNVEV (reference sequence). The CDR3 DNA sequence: TGTGCCAGCAGTTTGAATAGGGACACGCTCAATCAGCCCCAGCATTTT. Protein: CASSLNRDTLNQPQHF.

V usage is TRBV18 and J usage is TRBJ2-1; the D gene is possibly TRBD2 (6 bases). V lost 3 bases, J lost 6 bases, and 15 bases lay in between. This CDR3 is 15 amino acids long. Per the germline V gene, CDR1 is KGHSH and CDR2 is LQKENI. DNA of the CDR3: TGTGCCAGCTCACCGATCGCGGGACGCATCAATGAGCAGTTCTTC. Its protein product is CASSPIAGRINEQFF.

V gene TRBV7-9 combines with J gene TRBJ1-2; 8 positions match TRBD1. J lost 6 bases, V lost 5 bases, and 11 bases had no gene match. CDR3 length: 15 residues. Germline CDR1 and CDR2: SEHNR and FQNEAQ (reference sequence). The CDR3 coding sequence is TGTGCCAGCAGCCTCAGACAGGGGACGGCGCATGGCTACACCTTC. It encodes CASSLRQGTAHGYTF.